This record covers a single T cell receptor beta chain. The data were obtained in a study of cytomegalovirus exposure and HLA in healthy donors. The wider study: Earlier work reported about 110 million unique TCR beta sequences from roughly 180 million T cells.

The CDR3 length is 16 residues. Per the germline V gene, CDR1 is SGHTS and CDR2 is YDEGEE. With 1 base removed from V and 5 bases from J, the gap between germline ends came to 18 bases. PCR was performed using 60 Vbeta and 13 Jbeta primers. Profiled with immunoSEQ multiplex PCR; TCRdb holds only in-frame clones, not every one. The top ten clones hold 1.5% to 2.5% of a sample with some 96,000 clones, about 80% of them seen once. This chain joins TRBV5-8 and TRBJ1-2, with a possible D match to TRBD1 (5 bases). This TCR was recovered from a man aged 35 to 55 in good health and CMV-seronegative. The source material was PBMCs. Here the CDR3 reads CASSLPHRQGLYGYTF. In nucleotides, the CDR3 is TGTGCCAGCAGCTTGCCCCATAGGCAGGGTCTATATGGCTACACCTTC.